The sequence of this TCR beta chain was determined in a study of cytomegalovirus exposure and HLA in healthy donors. Study-level findings and limits: It was reported in a later analysis that an Asian-associated ancestry cluster showed fewer N-insertions than the roughly 620-donor mean.

It was with 60 Vbeta and 13 Jbeta primers that the PCR ran. Profiling relied on immunoSEQ multiplex PCR, and the TCRdb table lists in-frame clones only, not all of them. The data contain about 98,000 clones, 63% of them singletons. Of note for this clone: Its antigen is unidentified. Mismatch with germline at one junction end may stem from a read error.

Per the germline V gene, CDR1 is LNHDA and CDR2 is SQIVND (reference sequence). There are 13 residues in the CDR3. The chain links TRBV19 to TRBJ2-3, with 11 bases aligning to TRBD2. The sequence was obtained from a human donor in good health. Sequenced input: PBMCs. The CDR3 sequence is CASRLAGADMQYF. The CDR3 coding sequence is TGTGCCAGTAGACTAGCGGGAGCAGATATGCAGTATTTT. Full variable domain (rest looked up from reference TRBV19 and TRBJ2-3): DGGITQSPKYLFRKEGQNVTLSCEQNLNHDAMYWYRQDPGQGLRLIYYSQIVNDFQKGDIAEGYSVSREKKESFPLTVTSAQKNPTAFYLCASRLAGADMQYFGPGTRLTVL.